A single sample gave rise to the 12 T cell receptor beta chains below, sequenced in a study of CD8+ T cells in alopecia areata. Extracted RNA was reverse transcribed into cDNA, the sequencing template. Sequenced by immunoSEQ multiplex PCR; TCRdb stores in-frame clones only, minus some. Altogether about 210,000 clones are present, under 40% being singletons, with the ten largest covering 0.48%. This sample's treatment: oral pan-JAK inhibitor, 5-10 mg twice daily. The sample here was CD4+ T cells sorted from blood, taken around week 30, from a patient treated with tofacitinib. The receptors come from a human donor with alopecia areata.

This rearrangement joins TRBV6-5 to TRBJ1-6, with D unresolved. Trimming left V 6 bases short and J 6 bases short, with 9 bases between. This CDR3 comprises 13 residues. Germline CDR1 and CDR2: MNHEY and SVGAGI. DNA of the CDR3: TGTGCCAGCAGCCGCCAAACTAATTCACCCCTCCACTTT. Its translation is CASSRQTNSPLHF.

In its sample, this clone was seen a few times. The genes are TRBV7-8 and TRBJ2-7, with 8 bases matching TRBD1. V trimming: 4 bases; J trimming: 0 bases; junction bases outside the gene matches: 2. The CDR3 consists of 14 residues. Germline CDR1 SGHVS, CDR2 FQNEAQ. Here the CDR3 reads CASSSTGVSYEQYF. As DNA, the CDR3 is TGTGCCAGCAGCTCGACAGGGGTCTCCTACGAGCAGTACTTC. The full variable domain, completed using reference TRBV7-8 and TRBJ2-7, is GAGVSQSPRYKVAKRGQDVALRCDPISGHVSLFWYQQALGQGPEFLTYFQNEAQLDKSGLPSDRFFAERPEGSVSTLKIQRTQQEDSAVYLCASSSTGVSYEQYFGPGTRLTVT.

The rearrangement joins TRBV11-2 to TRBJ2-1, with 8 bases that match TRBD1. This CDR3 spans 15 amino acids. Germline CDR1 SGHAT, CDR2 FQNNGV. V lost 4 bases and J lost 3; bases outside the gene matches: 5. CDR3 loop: CASSSPGTGYNEQFF. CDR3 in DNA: TGTGCCAGCAGCTCCCCCGGGACAGGCTACAATGAGCAGTTCTTC. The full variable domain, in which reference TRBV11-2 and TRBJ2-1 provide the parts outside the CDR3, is EAGVAQSPRYKIIEKRQSVAFWCNPISGHATLYWYQQILGQGPKLLIQFQNNGVVDDSQLPKDRFSAERLKGVDSTLKIQPAKLEDSAVYLCASSSPGTGYNEQFFGPGTRLTVL.

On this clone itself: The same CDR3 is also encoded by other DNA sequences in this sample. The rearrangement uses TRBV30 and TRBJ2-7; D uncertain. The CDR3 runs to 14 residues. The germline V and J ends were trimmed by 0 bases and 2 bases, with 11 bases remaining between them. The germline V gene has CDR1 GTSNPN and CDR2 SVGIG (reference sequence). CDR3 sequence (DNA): TGTGCCTGGAGTGTACCTGGGCCCCCCTACGAGCAGTACTTC. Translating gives CAWSVPGPPYEQYF.

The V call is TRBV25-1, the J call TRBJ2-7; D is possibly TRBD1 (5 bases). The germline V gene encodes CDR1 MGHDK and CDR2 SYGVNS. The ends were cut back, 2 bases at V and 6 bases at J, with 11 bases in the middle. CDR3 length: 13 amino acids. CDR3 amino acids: CASSEGDSPEQYF. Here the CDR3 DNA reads TGTGCCAGCAGTGAAGGCGACAGTCCCGAGCAGTACTTC.

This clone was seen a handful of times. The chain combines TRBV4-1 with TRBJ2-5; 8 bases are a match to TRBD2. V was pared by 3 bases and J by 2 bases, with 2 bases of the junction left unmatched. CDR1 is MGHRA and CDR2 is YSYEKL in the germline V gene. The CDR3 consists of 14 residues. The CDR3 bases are TGCGCCAGCAGCCAGCGGGAGGATCAAGAGACCCAGTACTTC. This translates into CASSQREDQETQYF.

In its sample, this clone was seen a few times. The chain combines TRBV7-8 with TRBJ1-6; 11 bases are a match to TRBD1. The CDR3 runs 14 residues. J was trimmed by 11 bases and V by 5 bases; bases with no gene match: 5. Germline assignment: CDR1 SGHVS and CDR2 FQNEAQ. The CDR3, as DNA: TGTGCCAGCAGCGGACAGGGGGCTCGGACACCCCTCCACTTT. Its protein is CASSGQGARTPLHF. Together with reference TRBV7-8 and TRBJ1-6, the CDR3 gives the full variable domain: GAGVSQSPRYKVAKRGQDVALRCDPISGHVSLFWYQQALGQGPEFLTYFQNEAQLDKSGLPSDRFFAERPEGSVSTLKIQRTQQEDSAVYLCASSGQGARTPLHFGNGTRLTVT.

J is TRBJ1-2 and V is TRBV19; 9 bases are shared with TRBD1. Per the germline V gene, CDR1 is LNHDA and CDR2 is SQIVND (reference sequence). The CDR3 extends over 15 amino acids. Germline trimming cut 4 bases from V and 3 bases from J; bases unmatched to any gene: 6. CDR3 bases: TGTGCCAGTAGTAAGGGGACAGGGAGGGACTATGGCTACACCTTC. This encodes CASSKGTGRDYGYTF. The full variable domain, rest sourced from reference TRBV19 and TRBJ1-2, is DGGITQSPKYLFRKEGQNVTLSCEQNLNHDAMYWYRQDPGQGLRLIYYSQIVNDFQKGDIAEGYSVSREKKESFPLTVTSAQKNPTAFYLCASSKGTGRDYGYTFGSGTRLTVV.

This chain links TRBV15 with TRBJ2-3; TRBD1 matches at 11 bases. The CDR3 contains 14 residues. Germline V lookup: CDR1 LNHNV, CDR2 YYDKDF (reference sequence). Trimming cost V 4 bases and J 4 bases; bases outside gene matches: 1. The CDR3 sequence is CATSKDRGPDTQYF. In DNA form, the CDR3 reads TGTGCCACCAGCAAGGACAGGGGGCCAGATACGCAGTATTTT. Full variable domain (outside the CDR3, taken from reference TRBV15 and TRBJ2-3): DAMVIQNPRYQVTQFGKPVTLSCSQTLNHNVMYWYQQKSSQAPKLLFHYYDKDFNNEADTPDNFQSRRPNTSFCFLDIRSPGLGDTAMYLCATSKDRGPDTQYFGPGTRLTVL.

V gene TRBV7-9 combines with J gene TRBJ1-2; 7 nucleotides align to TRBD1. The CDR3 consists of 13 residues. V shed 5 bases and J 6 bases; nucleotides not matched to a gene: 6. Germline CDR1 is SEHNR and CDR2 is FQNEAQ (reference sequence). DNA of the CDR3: TGTGCCAGCAGCCGACAGGGTCAGGATGGCTACACCTTC. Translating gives CASSRQGQDGYTF.

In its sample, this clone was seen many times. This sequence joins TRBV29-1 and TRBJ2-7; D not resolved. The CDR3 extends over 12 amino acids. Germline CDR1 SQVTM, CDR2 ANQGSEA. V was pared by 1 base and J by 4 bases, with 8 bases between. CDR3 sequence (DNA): TGCAGCGTTGAAGCCGTCGGGTACGAGCAGTACTTC. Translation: CSVEAVGYEQYF.

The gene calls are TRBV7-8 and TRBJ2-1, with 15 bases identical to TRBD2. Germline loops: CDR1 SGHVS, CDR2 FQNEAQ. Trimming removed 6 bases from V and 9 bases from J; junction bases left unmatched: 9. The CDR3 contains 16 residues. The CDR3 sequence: CASSGTSGGPVGEQFF. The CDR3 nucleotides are TGTGCCAGCAGTGGGACTAGCGGGGGGCCCGTCGGTGAGCAGTTCTTC.